A selection of T cell receptor beta chains follows, all from one sample in a study of technical replicates of blood from several donors. Assay used: immunoSEQ multiplex PCR; TCRdb lists only in-frame clones, some missing. The table includes approximately 79,000 clones, about 91% detected once. Sequenced input: T cells isolated from PBMCs. Receptor source: a human donor in good health. Each CDR3 is given with its conserved first and last residue. D genes are given only for firm matches. Size tells how often a clone was seen (once, few, many) or the class of an expanded clone, and some rows leave it out.

j_call: TRBJ2-1; d_call: .; clone_size: once; v_call: TRBV27; cdr3_aa: CASSPEGLDNEQFF; cdr3_nt: TGTGCCAGCAGCCCCGAGGGTTTGGACAATGAGCAGTTCTTC
j_call: TRBJ2-1; d_call: TRBD1; clone_size: .; v_call: TRBV7-9; cdr3_aa: CASSSDRELYNEQFF; cdr3_nt: TGTGCCAGCAGCTCGGACAGGGAATTGTACAATGAGCAGTTCTTC
j_call: TRBJ1-2; d_call: .; clone_size: .; v_call: TRBV2; cdr3_aa: CASIGGRVYGYTF; cdr3_nt: TGTGCCAGCATCGGCGGGAGGGTTTATGGCTACACCTTC
j_call: TRBJ2-3; d_call: .; clone_size: .; v_call: TRBV4-1; cdr3_aa: CASSQETRRTDTQYF; cdr3_nt: TGCGCCAGCAGCCAAGAAACTAGACGCACAGATACGCAGTATTTT
j_call: TRBJ2-5; d_call: .; clone_size: .; v_call: TRBV6-5; cdr3_aa: CASREYQTQETQYF; cdr3_nt: TGTGCCAGCAGGGAGTACCAAACCCAAGAGACCCAGTACTTC
j_call: TRBJ1-3; d_call: .; clone_size: .; v_call: TRBV7-9; cdr3_aa: CASSPGGFSGNTIYF; cdr3_nt: TGTGCCAGCAGCCCCGGGGGTTTCTCTGGAAACACCATATATTTT
j_call: TRBJ2-5; d_call: TRBD2; clone_size: .; v_call: TRBV2; cdr3_aa: CASSTGTSGRGWETQYF; cdr3_nt: TGTGCCAGCAGTACCGGGACTAGCGGGAGAGGATGGGAGACCCAGTACTTC
j_call: TRBJ2-7; d_call: TRBD2; clone_size: few; v_call: TRBV7-2; cdr3_aa: CASSSSGKRTSYEQYF; cdr3_nt: TGTGCCAGCAGCTCTAGCGGGAAAAGAACCTCCTACGAGCAGTACTTC
j_call: TRBJ1-1; d_call: .; clone_size: .; v_call: TRBV10-3; cdr3_aa: CAIGVAGGRMNTEAFF; cdr3_nt: TGTGCCATCGGCGTGGCTGGCGGCCGGATGAACACTGAAGCTTTCTTT
j_call: TRBJ1-1; d_call: TRBD1; clone_size: .; v_call: TRBV6-1; cdr3_aa: CASSEVRDRYEAFF; cdr3_nt: TGTGCCAGCAGTGAAGTAAGGGACAGATATGAAGCTTTCTTT
j_call: TRBJ2-7; d_call: TRBD1; clone_size: .; v_call: TRBV27; cdr3_aa: CASSLHSSGQGYEQYF; cdr3_nt: TGTGCCAGCAGTTTACATAGTTCGGGACAGGGTTACGAGCAGTACTTC
j_call: TRBJ2-3; d_call: TRBD2; clone_size: .; v_call: TRBV4-1; cdr3_aa: CASSGFGTSPRDTQYF; cdr3_nt: TGCGCCAGCAGCGGTTTCGGGACTAGCCCTAGAGATACGCAGTATTTT
j_call: TRBJ2-1; d_call: TRBD2; clone_size: .; v_call: TRBV5-3; cdr3_aa: CARSGTSGRPGYNEQFF; cdr3_nt: TGTGCCAGAAGCGGGACTAGCGGGAGGCCAGGTTACAATGAGCAGTTCTTC
j_call: TRBJ2-5; d_call: .; clone_size: once; v_call: TRBV29-1; cdr3_aa: CSVSQETQYF; cdr3_nt: TGCAGCGTCTCGCAAGAGACCCAGTACTTC
j_call: TRBJ2-7; d_call: TRBD2; clone_size: .; v_call: TRBV7-2; cdr3_aa: CASSLGLAGGDEQYF; cdr3_nt: TGTGCCAGCAGCTTAGGGCTAGCGGGAGGGGACGAGCAGTACTTC
j_call: TRBJ2-2; d_call: TRBD1; clone_size: .; v_call: TRBV9; cdr3_aa: CASSARGDRGAGELFF; cdr3_nt: TGTGCCAGCAGCGCCCGAGGTGACAGGGGGGCCGGGGAGCTGTTTTTT
j_call: TRBJ2-3; d_call: TRBD1; clone_size: .; v_call: TRBV19; cdr3_aa: CASTPGQGPDTQYF; cdr3_nt: TGTGCCAGTACCCCCGGACAGGGTCCAGATACGCAGTATTTT
j_call: TRBJ2-7; d_call: TRBD2; clone_size: .; v_call: TRBV7-2; cdr3_aa: CAINSGSRAYEQYF; cdr3_nt: TGTGCCATTAATAGCGGGAGCCGCGCCTACGAGCAGTACTTC
j_call: TRBJ2-5; d_call: .; clone_size: .; v_call: TRBV11-3; cdr3_aa: CASSPGGTTQETQYF; cdr3_nt: TGTGCCAGCAGCCCTGGGGGGACCACACAAGAGACCCAGTACTTC
j_call: TRBJ2-7; d_call: .; clone_size: .; v_call: TRBV5-1; cdr3_aa: CASSLGGAPNEQYF; cdr3_nt: TGCGCCAGCAGCCTCGGGGGAGCCCCTAACGAGCAGTACTTC
j_call: TRBJ1-5; d_call: TRBD1; clone_size: once; v_call: TRBV15; cdr3_aa: CATSGTGYNQPQHF; cdr3_nt: TGTGCCACCAGTGGGACAGGGTACAATCAGCCCCAGCATTTT
j_call: TRBJ1-2; d_call: .; clone_size: .; v_call: TRBV13; cdr3_aa: CASSLLGAVEGYTF; cdr3_nt: TGTGCCAGCAGCCTCCTAGGGGCTGTGGAAGGCTACACCTTC
j_call: TRBJ2-1; d_call: .; clone_size: .; v_call: TRBV9; cdr3_aa: CASSPPPAEENEQFF; cdr3_nt: TGTGCCAGCAGCCCCCCCCCAGCGGAAGAGAATGAGCAGTTCTTC
j_call: TRBJ2-1; d_call: TRBD2; clone_size: .; v_call: TRBV7-8; cdr3_aa: CASTPWGGGTYNEQFF; cdr3_nt: TGTGCCAGCACCCCCTGGGGCGGGGGGACCTACAATGAGCAGTTCTTC
j_call: TRBJ2-3; d_call: .; clone_size: once; v_call: TRBV7-3; cdr3_aa: CASSLNTGTDTQYF; cdr3_nt: TGTGCCAGCAGCTTAAACACAGGCACAGATACGCAGTATTTT
j_call: TRBJ1-5; d_call: .; clone_size: .; v_call: TRBV2; cdr3_aa: CASGSSLQPQHF; cdr3_nt: TGTGCCAGCGGGAGTTCATTACAGCCCCAGCATTTT
j_call: TRBJ2-1; d_call: .; clone_size: .; v_call: TRBV29-1; cdr3_aa: CSVEDRGAYNEQFF; cdr3_nt: TGCAGCGTTGAAGACAGGGGCGCCTACAATGAGCAGTTCTTC
j_call: TRBJ1-2; d_call: TRBD1; clone_size: .; v_call: TRBV6-5; cdr3_aa: CASSRTGNYGYTF; cdr3_nt: TGTGCCAGCAGTAGGACAGGGAACTATGGCTACACCTTC
j_call: TRBJ2-7; d_call: TRBD2; clone_size: .; v_call: TRBV27; cdr3_aa: CASSLGGRLNEQYF; cdr3_nt: TGTGCCAGCAGTTTAGGCGGGAGACTGAACGAGCAGTACTTC
j_call: TRBJ2-1; d_call: TRBD2; clone_size: .; v_call: TRBV11-3; cdr3_aa: CASSLGQTSGIGEQFF; cdr3_nt: TGTGCCAGCAGCTTAGGCCAGACTAGCGGGATTGGTGAGCAGTTCTTC
j_call: TRBJ1-1; d_call: .; clone_size: .; v_call: TRBV4-3; cdr3_aa: CASSQVGGSTEAFF; cdr3_nt: TGCGCCAGCAGCCAAGTTGGGGGCAGTACTGAAGCTTTCTTT
j_call: TRBJ2-2; d_call: .; clone_size: .; v_call: TRBV15; cdr3_aa: CATSRWPGELFF; cdr3_nt: TGTGCCACCAGCAGATGGCCCGGGGAGCTGTTTTTT
j_call: TRBJ2-1; d_call: TRBD2; clone_size: .; v_call: TRBV6-4; cdr3_aa: CASSEQRDSNEQFF; cdr3_nt: TGTGCCAGCAGTGAACAGCGGGATAGCAATGAGCAGTTCTTC
j_call: TRBJ1-2; d_call: TRBD1; clone_size: .; v_call: TRBV9; cdr3_aa: CASSVAPEDRGDGYTF; cdr3_nt: TGTGCCAGCAGCGTAGCCCCAGAGGACAGGGGCGATGGCTACACCTTC
j_call: TRBJ1-2; d_call: .; clone_size: .; v_call: TRBV11-1; cdr3_aa: CASSQGGAYGYTF; cdr3_nt: TGTGCCAGCAGCCAGGGAGGCGCCTATGGCTACACCTTC
j_call: TRBJ1-5; d_call: TRBD1; clone_size: .; v_call: TRBV27; cdr3_aa: CASGRVGTGKLGQPQHF; cdr3_nt: TGTGCCAGCGGACGAGTTGGGACAGGAAAATTGGGTCAGCCCCAGCATTTT
j_call: TRBJ2-5; d_call: .; clone_size: .; v_call: TRBV4-1; cdr3_aa: CASSPRQAETQYF; cdr3_nt: TGCGCCAGCAGCCCTCGACAGGCGGAGACCCAGTACTTC
j_call: TRBJ1-1; d_call: TRBD1; clone_size: .; v_call: TRBV4-1; cdr3_aa: CASRQDRGTEAFF; cdr3_nt: TGCGCCAGCAGGCAGGACAGGGGGACTGAAGCTTTCTTT
j_call: TRBJ2-7; d_call: .; clone_size: .; v_call: TRBV9; cdr3_aa: CASSVAPNSYEQYF; cdr3_nt: TGTGCCAGCAGCGTCGCGCCTAACTCCTACGAGCAGTACTTC
j_call: TRBJ2-1; d_call: TRBD2; clone_size: .; v_call: TRBV4-1; cdr3_aa: CASSQDGQLAGDSEQFF; cdr3_nt: TGCGCCAGCAGCCAAGATGGACAACTAGCGGGAGATAGTGAGCAGTTCTTC
j_call: TRBJ2-2; d_call: TRBD1; clone_size: .; v_call: TRBV9; cdr3_aa: CASSSAGTGKTGELFF; cdr3_nt: TGTGCCAGCAGCTCAGCCGGGACAGGAAAGACCGGGGAGCTGTTTTTT
j_call: TRBJ1-4; d_call: TRBD1; clone_size: .; v_call: TRBV5-1; cdr3_aa: CASSPGQGEKLFF; cdr3_nt: TGCGCCAGCAGCCCCGGACAGGGAGAAAAACTGTTTTTT
j_call: TRBJ1-5; d_call: .; clone_size: .; v_call: TRBV10-3; cdr3_aa: CAIRAGGNSNQPQHF; cdr3_nt: TGTGCCATCAGGGCCGGGGGTAATAGCAATCAGCCCCAGCATTTT
j_call: TRBJ2-1; d_call: TRBD2; clone_size: .; v_call: TRBV28; cdr3_aa: CASRVAGWIYNEQFF; cdr3_nt: TGTGCCAGCAGGGTAGCGGGATGGATCTACAATGAGCAGTTCTTC
j_call: TRBJ2-1; d_call: .; clone_size: .; v_call: TRBV5-1; cdr3_aa: CASSLASAEMGNEQFF; cdr3_nt: TGCGCCAGCAGCTTGGCCTCAGCGGAAATGGGCAATGAGCAGTTCTTC
j_call: TRBJ1-1; d_call: .; clone_size: .; v_call: TRBV7-3; cdr3_aa: CASSLSGVNTEAFF; cdr3_nt: TGTGCCAGCAGCTTATCAGGGGTGAACACTGAAGCTTTCTTT
j_call: TRBJ1-4; d_call: TRBD1; clone_size: .; v_call: TRBV7-2; cdr3_aa: CASSFGTGEGEKLFF; cdr3_nt: TGTGCCAGCAGCTTCGGGACAGGGGAGGGTGAAAAACTGTTTTTT
j_call: TRBJ2-3; d_call: .; clone_size: once; v_call: TRBV13; cdr3_aa: CASSSITGTGGTDTQYF; cdr3_nt: TGTGCCAGCAGCTCGATTACCGGGACGGGGGGCACAGATACGCAGTATTTT
j_call: TRBJ2-5; d_call: .; clone_size: .; v_call: TRBV27; cdr3_aa: CASSFYGGETQYF; cdr3_nt: TGTGCCAGCAGTTTTTACGGCGGGGAGACCCAGTACTTC
j_call: TRBJ2-1; d_call: TRBD2; clone_size: .; v_call: TRBV19; cdr3_aa: CASSYSGSSYNEQFF; cdr3_nt: TGTGCCAGTAGTTATAGCGGGAGCTCCTACAATGAGCAGTTCTTC
j_call: TRBJ2-7; d_call: .; clone_size: once; v_call: TRBV9; cdr3_aa: CASSVGDPSYEQYF; cdr3_nt: TGTGCCAGCAGCGTTGGAGACCCATCCTACGAGCAGTACTTC
j_call: TRBJ2-1; d_call: TRBD2; clone_size: .; v_call: TRBV7-2; cdr3_aa: CASSLAASGFYNEQFF; cdr3_nt: TGTGCCAGCAGCTTAGCTGCTAGCGGGTTCTACAATGAGCAGTTCTTC
j_call: TRBJ1-1; d_call: TRBD1; clone_size: .; v_call: TRBV29-1; cdr3_aa: CSASYNRGNTEAFF; cdr3_nt: TGCAGCGCCTCTTACAACAGGGGAAACACTGAAGCTTTCTTT
j_call: TRBJ1-2; d_call: TRBD1; clone_size: .; v_call: TRBV27; cdr3_aa: CASSLVPGGYGYTF; cdr3_nt: TGTGCCAGCAGTTTAGTTCCAGGGGGCTATGGCTACACCTTC
j_call: TRBJ1-2; d_call: .; clone_size: .; v_call: TRBV19; cdr3_aa: CASSPGEGYTF; cdr3_nt: TGTGCCAGTAGTCCCGGAGAGGGCTACACCTTC
j_call: TRBJ2-1; d_call: TRBD2; clone_size: .; v_call: TRBV28; cdr3_aa: CASSLSQGAGERDEQFF; cdr3_nt: TGTGCCAGCAGTTTATCCCAGGGAGCGGGAGAACGAGATGAGCAGTTCTTC
j_call: TRBJ1-2; d_call: .; clone_size: once; v_call: TRBV10-3; cdr3_aa: CAISETDYGYTF; cdr3_nt: TGTGCCATCAGTGAGACAGACTATGGCTACACCTTC
j_call: TRBJ1-3; d_call: .; clone_size: .; v_call: TRBV19; cdr3_aa: CASSMGLISGNTIYF; cdr3_nt: TGTGCCAGTAGTATGGGACTGATCTCTGGAAACACCATATATTTT
j_call: TRBJ1-1; d_call: TRBD1; clone_size: few; v_call: TRBV2; cdr3_aa: CASSGPGQGERTEAFF; cdr3_nt: TGTGCCAGCAGTGGGCCGGGACAGGGAGAAAGAACTGAAGCTTTCTTT